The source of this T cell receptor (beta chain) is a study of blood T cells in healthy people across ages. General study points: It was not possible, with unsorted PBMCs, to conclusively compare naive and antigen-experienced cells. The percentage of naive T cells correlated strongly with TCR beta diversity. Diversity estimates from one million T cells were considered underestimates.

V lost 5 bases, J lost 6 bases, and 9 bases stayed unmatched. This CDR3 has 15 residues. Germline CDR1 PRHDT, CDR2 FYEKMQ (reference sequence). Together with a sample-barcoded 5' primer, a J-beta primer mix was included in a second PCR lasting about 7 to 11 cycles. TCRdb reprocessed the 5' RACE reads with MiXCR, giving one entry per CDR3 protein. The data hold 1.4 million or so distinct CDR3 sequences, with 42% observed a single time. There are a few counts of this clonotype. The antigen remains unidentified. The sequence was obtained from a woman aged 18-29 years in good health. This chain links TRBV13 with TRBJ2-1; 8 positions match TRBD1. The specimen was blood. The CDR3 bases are TGTGCCAGCAGCCGGGACAGGTTCGGAGTCAATGAGCAGTTCTTC. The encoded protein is CASSRDRFGVNEQFF. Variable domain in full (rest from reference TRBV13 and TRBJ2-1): AAGVIQSPRHLIKEKRETATLKCYPIPRHDTVYWYQQGPGQDPQFLISFYEKMQSDKGSIPDRFSAQQFSDYHSELNMSSLELGDSALYFCASSRDRFGVNEQFFGPGTRLTVL.